This T cell receptor (beta chain) was captured by sequencing in a study of cytomegalovirus exposure and HLA in healthy donors. Trimming stripped 0 bases from V and 5 bases from J, with 19 bases between. Germline CDR1 is SGHAT and CDR2 is FQDESV (reference sequence). This CDR3 spans 17 amino acids. PCR employed 60 Vbeta and 13 Jbeta primers. Clones were sequenced by immunoSEQ multiplex PCR, and TCRdb holds only the in-frame ones, with some missing. The sample consists of around 180,000 clones, roughly 90% of them appearing once. Sequenced material: PBMCs. This rearrangement joins TRBV11-1 to TRBJ2-5; a weak D match, TRBD1 (6 bases). The TCR sequence derives from a girl under three years old in good health and CMV-seronegative. Here the CDR3 DNA reads TGTGCCAGCAGCTTAGCCCCTGGGCAGGGGATACGGGAGACCCAGTACTTC. It yields the protein CASSLAPGQGIRETQYF.